A selection of T cell receptor beta chains follows, all from one sample in a study of CD8 T cells in Susac syndrome. TCRdb fed the immunoSEQ multiplex PCR reads into MiXCR, producing one record per CDR3 protein. Of roughly 110,000 distinct CDR3 sequences in the sample, over 90% were seen once. The specimen sequenced was CD4+ T cells from PBMCs. The source of these receptors is a human donor in good health. CDR3s include the opening cysteine and the closing phenylalanine or tryptophan. D genes are given only for firm matches. Some rows mark clone size as missing; the rest say once, few, many or name a class of expanded clone.

v_gene	j_gene	d_gene	len	abundance	CDR3nt	CDR3aa
TRBV4-1	TRBJ2-6	NA	13	NA	TGCGCCAGCACGATAGCTGGGGCCAACGTCCTGACTTTC	CASTIAGANVLTF
TRBV7-9	TRBJ1-1	NA	15	NA	TGTGCCAGCAGCTTAGTTCGGGTGGAGAACACTGAAGCTTTCTTT	CASSLVRVENTEAFF
TRBV5-6	TRBJ1-1	NA	16	NA	TGTGCCAGCAGCTTGAGGGGGGTGATGGAGAACACTGAAGCTTTCTTT	CASSLRGVMENTEAFF
TRBV12-3/TRBV12-4	TRBJ1-2	NA	16	NA	TGTGCCAGCGGAAACCGGAGGGCAGCTTCTAACTATGGCTACACCTTC	CASGNRRAASNYGYTF
TRBV20-1	TRBJ2-1	TRBD2	13	NA	TGCAGTGCTCGATTGGGGGAGGGCCATGAGCAGTTCTTC	CSARLGEGHEQFF
TRBV4-2	TRBJ2-2	NA	13	NA	TGTGCCAGCAGCCAAGAATCCACCGGGGAGCTGTTTTTT	CASSQESTGELFF
TRBV20-1	TRBJ1-2	NA	14	NA	TGCAGTGCTAGAGATACGCGGAGTTACTATGGCTACACCTTC	CSARDTRSYYGYTF
TRBV19	TRBJ1-1	NA	14	NA	TGTGCCAGTTGGAGGACGGGTTTTAACACTGAAGCTTTCTTT	CASWRTGFNTEAFF
TRBV4-3	TRBJ1-2	NA	13	NA	TGCGCCAGCAGCCAAGACAGGGTCTATGGCTACACCTTC	CASSQDRVYGYTF
TRBV9	TRBJ2-1	TRBD2	17	NA	TGTGCCAGCAGCGTGGATCCCGGACTAGCGGTCTACAATGAGCAGTTCTTC	CASSVDPGLAVYNEQFF
TRBV19	TRBJ1-1	NA	15	NA	TGTGCCAGTAGTACCACCCGGACATGGAACACTGAAGCTTTCTTT	CASSTTRTWNTEAFF
TRBV29-1	TRBJ2-7	TRBD1	14	few	TGCAGCGTCTCACAGGGGGCTGCTCTCAACGAGCAGTACTTC	CSVSQGAALNEQYF
TRBV13	TRBJ1-1	NA	14	NA	TGTGCCAGCAGTTTCCCAGGGCGGAACACTGAAGCTTTCTTT	CASSFPGRNTEAFF
TRBV27	TRBJ2-7	NA	15	NA	TGTGCCAGCAGACACGGGACTCGCTTCACCTACGAGCAGTACTTC	CASRHGTRFTYEQYF
TRBV3-1	TRBJ2-5	TRBD2	17	NA	TGTGCCAGCAGCCAAGATAACAGCGGGGGTTTCCAAGAGACCCAGTACTTC	CASSQDNSGGFQETQYF
TRBV5-1	TRBJ1-1	NA	15	NA	TGCGCCAGCAGCTTGGAGGCCGGACTTGTTGCTGAAGCTTTCTTT	CASSLEAGLVAEAFF
TRBV4-3	TRBJ1-2	TRBD1	15	NA	TGCGCCAGCAGCCAAGATCGACAGGGCTTGTATGGCTACACCTTC	CASSQDRQGLYGYTF
TRBV12-3/TRBV12-4	TRBJ1-3	TRBD1	14	NA	TGTGCCAGCAGGCCCACAGGGGGCGGAAACACCATATATTTT	CASRPTGGGNTIYF
TRBV3-1	TRBJ2-7	TRBD2	17	NA	TGTGCCAGCAGCCAAGACAGGGGACTAGCGGGAGCCTACGAGCAGTACTTC	CASSQDRGLAGAYEQYF
TRBV2	TRBJ2-2	NA	13	NA	TGTGCCAGCAGTGAAGTGAGCACCGGGGAGCTGTTTTTT	CASSEVSTGELFF
TRBV20-1	TRBJ1-1	NA	12	NA	TGCAGTGCTGGCTCGTCCCTTACTGAAGCTTTCTTT	CSAGSSLTEAFF
TRBV19	TRBJ2-7	NA	15	NA	TGTGCCAGTAGTATAGGGCAGGGGATCTCCTACGAGCAGTACTTC	CASSIGQGISYEQYF
TRBV3-1	TRBJ2-1	NA	14	NA	TGTGCCAGCAGCCAAGGTTCACGGCACAATGAGCAGTTCTTC	CASSQGSRHNEQFF
TRBV7-2	TRBJ2-5	NA	14	NA	TGTGCCAGCAGCTTTTTTGGCCAAGCGGAGACCCAGTACTTC	CASSFFGQAETQYF
TRBV10-3	TRBJ2-7	TRBD2	12	NA	TGTGCCATCAGTGGGGGGGGACACGAGCAGTACTTC	CAISGGGHEQYF
TRBV25-1	TRBJ1-1	NA	13	NA	TGTGCCAGCAGTGAACCAGGACAGAGTGAAGCTTTCTTT	CASSEPGQSEAFF
TRBV12-3/TRBV12-4	TRBJ1-5	TRBD1	17	NA	TGTGCCAGCAGTTCTCGGACAGGGGGCAGGAGCAATCAGCCCCAGCATTTT	CASSSRTGGRSNQPQHF
TRBV4-2	TRBJ1-5	NA	17	NA	TGTGCCAGCAGCCAAGATGTGAGGGCCGCTGGCAATCAGCCCCAGCATTTT	CASSQDVRAAGNQPQHF
TRBV4-3	TRBJ1-5	NA	15	NA	TGCGCCAGCAGCCAAGGAGGAAAGGACAATCAGCCCCAGCATTTT	CASSQGGKDNQPQHF
TRBV20-1	TRBJ2-6	NA	16	few	TGCAGTGCTAGCTCCCAGGGGAGCTCTGGGGCCAACGTCCTGACTTTC	CSASSQGSSGANVLTF
TRBV7-6	TRBJ2-6	TRBD1	18	NA	TGTGCCAGCAGCTTACTTACAGGGGCCTACTCTGGGGCCAACGTCCTGACTTTC	CASSLLTGAYSGANVLTF
TRBV7-2	TRBJ1-2	NA	14	NA	TGTGCCAGCAGCTTATCAGGAGACGGTCGGGGCTACACCTTC	CASSLSGDGRGYTF
TRBV29-1	TRBJ2-6	NA	16	NA	TGCAGCGTTGAAGACTCGGGGGACTCTGGGGCCAACGTCCTGACTTTC	CSVEDSGDSGANVLTF
TRBV21-1	TRBJ1-1	NA	16	NA	TGTGCCAGCCCCTCCGGGCCCGCTTCCCTGAACACTGAAGCTTTCTTT	CASPSGPASLNTEAFF
TRBV20-1	TRBJ2-1	NA	11	NA	TGCAGTGCTAGAGTAGGCAGTGAGCAGTTCTTC	CSARVGSEQFF
TRBV7-9	TRBJ2-5	TRBD1	15	NA	TGTGCCAGCAGCTTCCGAGAGGGGGCGTTGGAGACCCAGTACTTC	CASSFREGALETQYF
TRBV20-1	TRBJ1-2	TRBD1	15	NA	TGCAGTGCTAGAGAGAACAGGGGGCCCGGCTATGGCTACACCTTC	CSARENRGPGYGYTF
TRBV29-1	TRBJ1-1	NA	14	NA	TGCCGCGTTGAAGATACGGTCCGGGACACTGAAGCTTTCTTT	CRVEDTVRDTEAFF
TRBV20-1	TRBJ1-1	NA	15	NA	TGCAGTGCTAGAGGTATCAGCAGGGGAGACACTGAAGCTTTCTTT	CSARGISRGDTEAFF
TRBV4-3	TRBJ2-1	TRBD2	15	NA	TGCGCCAGCGGATCGGGACTAGCGGGAGGCAGGGAGCAGTTCTTC	CASGSGLAGGREQFF
TRBV27	TRBJ2-7	NA	12	NA	TGTGCCAGCAGGTCCCCGGTGTGGGAGCAGTACTTC	CASRSPVWEQYF
TRBV20-1	TRBJ2-7	TRBD1	16	NA	TGCAGTGCTAGGACAGGACAGGGGAGTTCGTATTACGAGCAGTACTTC	CSARTGQGSSYYEQYF
TRBV7-3	TRBJ2-7	NA	13	NA	TGTGCCAGCAGCTTACCGGGGGCCCACGAGCAGTACTTC	CASSLPGAHEQYF
TRBV19	TRBJ2-1	NA	15	NA	TGTGCCAGTACCTCCGGGACCCCTGGGGGCAATGAGCAGTTCTTC	CASTSGTPGGNEQFF
TRBV29-1	TRBJ2-7	TRBD1	14	NA	TGCAGCGTCGTAGGACAGGGAGCAACCTACGAGCAGTACTTC	CSVVGQGATYEQYF
TRBV29-1	TRBJ2-1	NA	14	NA	TGCAGCGTTGAAGCAGACAATCCCTACAATGAGCAGTTCTTC	CSVEADNPYNEQFF
TRBV18	TRBJ2-2	NA	13	NA	TGTGCCAGCTCACCATCTAACTCCGGGGAGCTGTTTTTT	CASSPSNSGELFF
TRBV29-1	TRBJ2-5	NA	12	NA	TGCAGCGTTGGTTTCCAGGGGAAGACCCAGTACTTC	CSVGFQGKTQYF
TRBV6-2/TRBV6-3	TRBJ1-1	NA	14	NA	TGTGCCACCCAACGCGACGGTATGAACACTGAAGCTTTCTTT	CATQRDGMNTEAFF
TRBV20-1	TRBJ2-1	NA	11	NA	TGCAGCCCAGGGTCGGGCAATGAGCAGTTCTTC	CSPGSGNEQFF
TRBV7-3	TRBJ2-2	NA	15	NA	TGTGCCAGCAGCTTAAACGGGGCGAACACCGGGGAGCTGTTTTTT	CASSLNGANTGELFF
TRBV20-1	TRBJ1-1	NA	14	NA	TGCAGTGCTAGAGATGGGGGGGGCCGGACTGAAGCTTTCTTT	CSARDGGGRTEAFF
TRBV2	TRBJ1-2	NA	12	NA	TGTGCCAGCAACGGGGGCCGCTATGGCTACACCTTC	CASNGGRYGYTF
TRBV30	TRBJ1-2	TRBD1	13	NA	TGTGCCTGGAGTTGGGACAGGGGATATGGCTACACCTTC	CAWSWDRGYGYTF